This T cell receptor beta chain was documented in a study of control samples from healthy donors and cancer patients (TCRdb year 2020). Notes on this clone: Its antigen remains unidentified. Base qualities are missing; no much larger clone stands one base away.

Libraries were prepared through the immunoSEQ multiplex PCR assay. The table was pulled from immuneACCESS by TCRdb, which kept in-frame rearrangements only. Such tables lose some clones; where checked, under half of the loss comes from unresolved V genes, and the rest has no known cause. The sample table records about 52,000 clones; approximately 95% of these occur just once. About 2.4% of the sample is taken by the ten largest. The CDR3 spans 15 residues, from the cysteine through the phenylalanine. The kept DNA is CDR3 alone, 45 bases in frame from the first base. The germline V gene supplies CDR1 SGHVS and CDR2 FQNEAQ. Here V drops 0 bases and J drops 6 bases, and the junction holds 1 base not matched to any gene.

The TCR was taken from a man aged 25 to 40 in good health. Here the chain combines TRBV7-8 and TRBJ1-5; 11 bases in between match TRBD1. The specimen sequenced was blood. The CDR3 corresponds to CASSLAGTGGQPQHF. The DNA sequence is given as TGTGCCAGCAGCTTAGCGGGGACAGGGGGTCAGCCCCAGCATTTT.